Each of the 16 T cell receptor beta chains below was sequenced from the same sample in a study of T cell changes during pregnancy in multiple sclerosis. Sequencing was performed with immunoSEQ multiplex PCR; in TCRdb, only in-frame clones are kept and a portion is missing. The table records about 20,000 clones, 88% of them present only once. The sample in question was CD8+ T cells from peripheral blood mononuclear cells, obtained after pregnancy. The receptors stem from a female donor in good health, enrolled as a control in a pregnancy study.

The chain uses TRBV30 and TRBJ1-1; 9 bases align to TRBD1. Trimming cost V 3 bases and J 5 bases; bases outside gene matches: 4. The CDR3 has 13 residues. CDR1 is GTSNPN and CDR2 is SVGIG in the germline V gene (reference sequence). The CDR3 DNA reads as TGTGCCTGGAGCTGGACAGGGGAGACTGAAGCTTTCTTT. Its translation: CAWSWTGETEAFF.

This chain links TRBV10-1 with TRBJ1-1; TRBD1 is a possible D gene (5 bases). The V end was cut by 10 bases, the J end by 4 bases, with 16 bases between. Germline-derived CDR1 and CDR2 are WNHNN and SYGVQD (reference sequence). The CDR3 runs to 13 residues. CDR3 DNA sequence: TGCGCCACAGGCCAGGGCGATGGCACTGAAGCTTTCTTT. Translating gives CATGQGDGTEAFF.

The rearrangement joins TRBV14 to TRBJ1-3; TRBD1 agrees at 7 bases. The J segment lost 2 bases and the V segment lost 0 bases, leaving 7 bases of the junction unmatched. CDR1 is SGHDN and CDR2 is FVKESK in the germline V gene. The CDR3 is 17 amino acids. DNA for the CDR3: TGTGCCAGCAGCCAAGACCTTTGGACAGGCCCTGGAAACACCATATATTTT. Protein: CASSQDLWTGPGNTIYF.

The chain links TRBV7-9 to TRBJ1-2, with D perhaps matching TRBD1 (5 bases). Trimming took off 1 base at V and 8 bases at J, with 8 bases between the two ends. Looked up from germline, CDR1 is SEHNR and CDR2 is FQNEAQ (reference sequence). The CDR3 is made up of 12 amino acids. CDR3 sequence reads: CASSLEGPGYTF. CDR3 nucleotides: TGTGCCAGCAGCTTAGAGGGGCCCGGCTACACCTTC. Drawing the rest from reference TRBV7-9 and TRBJ1-2, the complete variable domain is DTGVSQNPRHKITKRGQNVTFRCDPISEHNRLYWYRQTLGQGPEFLTYFQNEAQLEKSRLLSDRFSAERPKGSFSTLEIQRTEQGDSAMYLCASSLEGPGYTFGSGTRLTVV.

V usage is TRBV5-5 and J usage is TRBJ2-1; no reliable D call. The V end was cut by 2 bases, the J end by 9 bases, with 12 bases between. Germline-derived CDR1 and CDR2 are SGHKS and YYEKEE (reference sequence). This CDR3 contains 13 residues. The CDR3 region is CASSLTSPTEQFF. CDR3 nucleotide sequence: TGTGCCAGCAGCTTAACAAGTCCCACTGAGCAGTTCTTC.

The chain employs TRBV29-1 and TRBJ1-2; D call uncertain. Germline CDR1 and CDR2: SQVTM and ANQGSEA. The V and J ends lost 2 bases and 6 bases respectively, with 7 bases between them. This CDR3 has 11 residues. CDR3 nucleotide sequence: TGCAGCGTTGAACTGAGGGATGGCTACACCTTC. As protein: CSVELRDGYTF. The whole variable domain, remainder taken from reference TRBV29-1 and TRBJ1-2, is SAVISQKPSRDICQRGTSLTIQCQVDSQVTMMFWYRQQPGQSLTLIATANQGSEATYESGFVIDKFPISRPNLTFSTLTVSNMSPEDSSIYLCSVELRDGYTFGSGTRLTVV.

The rearrangement links TRBV2 to TRBJ2-1, with 9 bases lining up with TRBD2. Germline V lookup: CDR1 SNHLY, CDR2 FYNNEI. The CDR3 runs to 15 residues. V was clipped by 3 bases and J by 0 bases; unmatched bases: 0. This CDR3 reads CASSERGGSYNEQFF. CDR3 coding DNA: TGTGCCAGCAGTGAGCGGGGGGGCTCCTACAATGAGCAGTTCTTC.

In its sample, this clone was seen a few times. Sequence at one end of the junction differs from germline and may be a read error. The J gene is TRBJ2-7, the V gene TRBV7-7; TRBD1 matches 10 bases. From germline, CDR1 is SSHAT and CDR2 FNYEAQ (reference sequence). There are 15 residues in the CDR3. As DNA, the CDR3 is TGTGCTAGCAGCCCTTGGACAGGGGGGAGTTACGAGCAGTACTTC. Its protein product is CASSPWTGGSYEQYF.

This chain uses TRBV14 with TRBJ2-5; 7 bases align to TRBD1. Germline trimming cut 4 bases from V and 1 base from J; bases unmatched to any gene: 3. The CDR3 covers 14 residues. CDR1 is SGHDN, CDR2 FVKESK, per germline. This chain's CDR3 is CASSRRQGQETQYF. The DNA of the CDR3 is TGTGCCAGCAGCCGCCGACAGGGCCAAGAGACCCAGTACTTC.

The chain has TRBV2 and TRBJ2-1; 7 bases match TRBD1. Germline loops: CDR1 SNHLY, CDR2 FYNNEI. The trim removed 8 bases at V and 0 bases at J, leaving 7 bases unmatched. The CDR3 sequence is 15 residues long. CDR3 DNA: TGTGCCAGCGCCGGGACAGAGAGCTCCTACAATGAGCAGTTCTTC. This gives the protein CASAGTESSYNEQFF.

The chain recombines TRBV21-1 with TRBJ2-3; the table's TRBD2 call for D was not verified on the DNA. TRBV21-1 is designated a pseudogene. This CDR3 has 19 amino acids. The DNA for the CDR3 is TGTGCCAGCAAACTCCCAAGACTAGCGGGAGGGAGGGACACAGATACGCAGTATTTT. Encoded protein: CASKLPRLAGGRDTDTQYF.

This rearrangement joins TRBV30 to TRBJ2-1; 8 nucleotides agree with TRBD1. The CDR3 is 16 residues long. With 0 bases clipped from V and 4 bases from J, the junction kept 8 bases outside the gene matches. Germline assignment: CDR1 GTSNPN and CDR2 SVGIG (reference sequence). This chain's CDR3 is CAWSVVRRGPYNEQFF. CDR3 DNA sequence: TGTGCCTGGAGTGTAGTTCGCAGGGGGCCTTACAATGAGCAGTTCTTC.

This sequence joins TRBV6-6 and TRBJ2-5; D may be TRBD2 (6 bases). V was trimmed by 3 bases and J by 0 bases, leaving 8 bases between them. The CDR3 has 14 residues. Germline V lookup: CDR1 MNHNY, CDR2 SVGAGI (reference sequence). The chain's CDR3 is CASSYWGDQETQYF. The CDR3 DNA reads as TGTGCCAGCAGTTATTGGGGGGACCAAGAGACCCAGTACTTC.

J is TRBJ2-5 and V is TRBV4-1; the D gene is possibly TRBD1 (5 bases). The germline V gene has CDR1 MGHRA and CDR2 YSYEKL. CDR3 size: 15 residues. Trimming stripped 0 bases from V and 7 bases from J, with 15 bases between. For the CDR3, the DNA is TGCGCCAGCAGCCAAGATCGTTGGGGCCTCGGGACCCAGTACTTC. It codes for CASSQDRWGLGTQYF.

The chain carries TRBV2 and TRBJ2-1; 9 bases match TRBD1. Germline assignment: CDR1 SNHLY and CDR2 FYNNEI. The trim removed 5 bases at V and 8 bases at J, leaving 7 bases unmatched. The CDR3 extends over 14 amino acids. The CDR3 nucleotides are TGTGCCAGCAGTCCCGGGACAGGGCCCGATGAGCAGTTCTTC. It codes for CASSPGTGPDEQFF.

V gene TRBV5-1 combines with J gene TRBJ2-5, with a possible D match to TRBD1 (6 bases). This CDR3 has 14 residues. CDR1 and CDR2 (germline): SGHRS, YFSETQ. The V end lost 0 bases, the J end lost 5 bases, and 11 bases lay between the germline ends. The CDR3 nucleotides read TGCGCCAGCAGCTTGGGTGACAGGCGGGAGACCCAGTACTTC. Its protein is CASSLGDRRETQYF. The full variable domain, rest sourced from reference TRBV5-1 and TRBJ2-5, is KAGVTQTPRYLIKTRGQQVTLSCSPISGHRSVSWYQQTPGQGLQFLFEYFSETQRNKGNFPGRFSGRQFSNSRSEMNVSTLELGDSALYLCASSLGDRRETQYFGPGTRLLVL.